A selection of T cell receptor beta chains follows, all from one sample in a study of blood T cell repertoires in COVID-19. Measured with immunoSEQ multiplex PCR; TCRdb has only the in-frame clones, and not every one. The sample holds about 270,000 clones, approximately 90% seen once. Sequencing used PBMCs or T cells enriched from blood (not recorded which). The receptors derive from a woman younger than 45 with acute COVID-19. Each CDR3 is given with its conserved first and last residue. Each record gives: CDR3 protein, V gene, J gene.

CDR3aa: CASSPLSGRRTDTQYF
v_gene: TRBV11-2
j_gene: TRBJ2-3

CDR3aa: CSVEAGIPTDTQYF
v_gene: TRBV29-1
j_gene: TRBJ2-3

CDR3aa: CASKGLADYNEQFF
v_gene: TRBV25-1
j_gene: TRBJ2-1

CDR3aa: CASSIEEGSNQPQHF
v_gene: TRBV19
j_gene: TRBJ1-5

CDR3aa: CASSLGAVPGTDTQYF
v_gene: TRBV5-1
j_gene: TRBJ2-3

CDR3aa: CASSPQGPYEQYF
v_gene: TRBV11-2
j_gene: TRBJ2-7

CDR3aa: CASREDLSNQPQHF
v_gene: TRBV2
j_gene: TRBJ1-5

CDR3aa: CASSQDSTGNPYEQYF
v_gene: TRBV4-1
j_gene: TRBJ2-7

CDR3aa: CASIGGRVDNEQFF
v_gene: TRBV19
j_gene: TRBJ2-1

CDR3aa: CASSLGQGGDQPQHF
v_gene: TRBV7-6
j_gene: TRBJ1-5

CDR3aa: CASSTNSDRAAYEQYF
v_gene: TRBV5-1
j_gene: TRBJ2-7

CDR3aa: CASSLTTGRDTQYF
v_gene: TRBV27
j_gene: TRBJ2-3

CDR3aa: CASSPRGQGLYEQYF
v_gene: TRBV18
j_gene: TRBJ2-7

CDR3aa: CASRSGTEAGNQPQHF
v_gene: TRBV19
j_gene: TRBJ1-5

CDR3aa: CASARAGGKTDTQYF
v_gene: TRBV7-3
j_gene: TRBJ2-3

CDR3aa: CSVGPRLAGDNEQFF
v_gene: TRBV29-1
j_gene: TRBJ2-1

CDR3aa: CASSPVPRETSYNEQFF
v_gene: TRBV11-2
j_gene: TRBJ2-1

CDR3aa: CASSIEWTGGAETQYF
v_gene: TRBV19
j_gene: TRBJ2-5

CDR3aa: CASSIAHSTYEQYF
v_gene: TRBV19
j_gene: TRBJ2-7

CDR3aa: CASSAGTSGRLADTQYF
v_gene: TRBV5-4
j_gene: TRBJ2-3

CDR3aa: CASSQDAGTGELFF
v_gene: TRBV4-1
j_gene: TRBJ2-2

CDR3aa: CASTVWGASGANVLTF
v_gene: TRBV5-5
j_gene: TRBJ2-6

CDR3aa: CASSYGGLNEKLFF
v_gene: TRBV13
j_gene: TRBJ1-4

CDR3aa: CSVSGTGRNEQYF
v_gene: TRBV29-1
j_gene: TRBJ2-7

CDR3aa: CAWTPGAPDTQYF
v_gene: TRBV30
j_gene: TRBJ2-3

CDR3aa: CASSVDPGGYEQYF
v_gene: TRBV9
j_gene: TRBJ2-7

CDR3aa: CSVEGLDKPGSYNEQFF
v_gene: TRBV29-1
j_gene: TRBJ2-1

CDR3aa: CASSDLGTLLTGELFF
v_gene: TRBV2
j_gene: TRBJ2-2

CDR3aa: CASSETAYSGNTIYF
v_gene: TRBV6-1
j_gene: TRBJ1-3

CDR3aa: CASSTSSGNTIYF
v_gene: TRBV5-4
j_gene: TRBJ1-3

CDR3aa: CASSLGQGSSYNSPLHF
v_gene: TRBV28
j_gene: TRBJ1-6

CDR3aa: CASSWAPEQFF
v_gene: TRBV7-9
j_gene: TRBJ2-1

CDR3aa: CASSPPGQGAREQYF
v_gene: TRBV18
j_gene: TRBJ2-7

CDR3aa: CASNPTGLFSPLHF
v_gene: TRBV28
j_gene: TRBJ1-6

CDR3aa: CASSWRAAPGNTIYF
v_gene: TRBV7-2
j_gene: TRBJ1-3

CDR3aa: CASSHYSTGTYEQYF
v_gene: TRBV3-1/TRBV3-2
j_gene: TRBJ2-7

CDR3aa: CASSIPSTGKHSPLHF
v_gene: TRBV28
j_gene: TRBJ1-6

CDR3aa: CASTLSLLRNTIYF
v_gene: TRBV28
j_gene: TRBJ1-3

CDR3aa: CASRDTTNEKLFF
v_gene: TRBV19
j_gene: TRBJ1-4

CDR3aa: CASSIGEGRIDTQYF
v_gene: TRBV19
j_gene: TRBJ2-3

CDR3aa: CASSDTVSQYF
v_gene: TRBV14
j_gene: TRBJ2-5

CDR3aa: CASGSGQQETQYF
v_gene: TRBV12-5
j_gene: TRBJ2-5